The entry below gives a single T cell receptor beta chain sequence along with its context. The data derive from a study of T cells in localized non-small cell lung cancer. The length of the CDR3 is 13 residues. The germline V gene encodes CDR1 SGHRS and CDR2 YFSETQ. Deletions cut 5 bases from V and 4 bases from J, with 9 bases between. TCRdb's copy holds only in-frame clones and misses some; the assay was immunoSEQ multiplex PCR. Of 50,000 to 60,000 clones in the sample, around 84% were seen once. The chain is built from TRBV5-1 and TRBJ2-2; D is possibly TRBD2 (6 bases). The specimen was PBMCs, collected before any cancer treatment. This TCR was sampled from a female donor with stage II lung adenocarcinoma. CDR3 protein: CASRAGFTGELFF. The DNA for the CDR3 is TGCGCCAGCAGGGCGGGGTTCACCGGGGAGCTGTTTTTT.